A selection of T cell receptor beta chains follows, all from one sample in a study of identical twins. TCRdb itself ran the 5' RACE reads through MiXCR, one entry per CDR3 protein. Among about 900,000 distinct CDR3 sequences listed, roughly 12% were seen once. The data were also submitted as part of a second study, on yellow fever vaccine responses in identical twins.

The specimen sequenced was PBMCs. The receptors come from a woman under 30 in good health. Each CDR3 is given with its conserved first and last residue. D genes are given only for firm matches. Only some rows state a clone size, as once, few, many or a class for expanded clones.

clone_size j_call v_call d_call cdr3_nt cdr3_aa
- TRBJ2-6 TRBV14 TRBD1 TGTGCCAGCAGCCAAGAGTACGGGACAGGTTTTTACACTGGGGCCAACGTCCTGACTTTC CASSQEYGTGFYTGANVLTF
many TRBJ2-1 TRBV28 - TGTGCCAGCAGTTTCCCCGTACAGAGCTTAACCTACAATGAGCAGTTCTTC CASSFPVQSLTYNEQFF
many TRBJ2-7 TRBV10-3 TRBD2 TGTGCCATCGGCGATAGCGGGAGTTCCTACGAGCAGTACTTC CAIGDSGSSYEQYF
few TRBJ1-1 TRBV9 - TGTGCCAGCAGCGTAGAGGGCACTTCGAACACTGAAGCTTTCTTT CASSVEGTSNTEAFF
many TRBJ2-7 TRBV12-3/TRBV12-4 TRBD1 TGTGCCAGCAGTTATGCAGGGGGCTACGAGCAGTACTTC CASSYAGGYEQYF
- TRBJ2-1 TRBV7-3 - TGTGCCAGCAGCTCGGGCCCCGCGGCGTACAATGAGCAGTTCTTC CASSSGPAAYNEQFF
- TRBJ2-5 TRBV5-1 - TGCGCCAGCAAGGAGATGACTTCCCGGGAGACCCAGTACTTC CASKEMTSRETQYF
many TRBJ2-7 TRBV7-8 - TGTGCCAGCAGCCCCACCCATCCCATGGAGCAGTACTTC CASSPTHPMEQYF
- TRBJ1-2 TRBV7-9 TRBD1 TGTGCCAGCAGCCATGAGACAGGGTACGGCTACACCTTC CASSHETGYGYTF
- TRBJ2-2 TRBV2 - TGTGCCAGCAGGGGGGGATATGAGGCCGGGGAGCTGTTTTTT CASRGGYEAGELFF
few TRBJ2-2 TRBV20-1 - TGCAGTGCTAGAGATCCCAGGGGTGGGGAGCTGTTTTTT CSARDPRGGELFF
- TRBJ2-1 TRBV24-1 TRBD2 TGTGCCTCCAGTGTGGGGACTAGCGGGAGGTTGTACAATGAGCAGTTCTTC CASSVGTSGRLYNEQFF
- TRBJ2-1 TRBV4-2 TRBD2 TGTGCCAGCAGCCCCGGGACTAGACAGTTCTTC CASSPGTRQFF
- TRBJ1-1 TRBV29-1 - TGCAGCGTTGGTGTTAGGGGGAACACTGAAGCTTTCTTT CSVGVRGNTEAFF
- TRBJ2-4 TRBV27 TRBD2 TGTGCCAGCAGTTCGTGGGTCGGGACTAGCGGGAGGTTAGGAAACATTCAGTACTTC CASSSWVGTSGRLGNIQYF
few TRBJ2-1 TRBV20-1 TRBD2 TGCAGTGCCGCCTCCGGGACTAGCATTCACAATGAGCAGTTCTTC CSAASGTSIHNEQFF
- TRBJ1-2 TRBV7-9 TRBD1 TGTGCCAGCAGTACCGTTAACAGGGGGACTAACTATGGCTACACCTTC CASSTVNRGTNYGYTF
many TRBJ2-3 TRBV9 - TGTGCCAGCAGCGTAGTAGGGCGGATCACAGATACGCAGTATTTT CASSVVGRITDTQYF
few TRBJ2-1 TRBV9 TRBD2 TGTGCCAGCAGCGTAGGGGCCAGCGGGAGTATGAATGAGCAGTTCTTC CASSVGASGSMNEQFF
- TRBJ2-3 TRBV20-1 - TGCAGTGCTAGAGATTGGAGCGGAGGCACAGATACGCAGTATTTT CSARDWSGGTDTQYF
few TRBJ2-7 TRBV18 - TGTGCCAGCTCAACTGGGGGACTGGCTACCTCCTACGAGCAGTACTTC CASSTGGLATSYEQYF
few TRBJ1-1 TRBV14 - TGTGCCAGCAGCCAGCAGACCTACACTGAAGCTTTCTTT CASSQQTYTEAFF
- TRBJ1-1 TRBV6-5 - TGTGCCAGCAGTTACGCTAAGGGAGGTGAAGCTTTCTTT CASSYAKGGEAFF
- TRBJ2-1 TRBV2 - TGTGCCAGCAGTGAATACCCCTCCTACAATGAGCAGTTCTTC CASSEYPSYNEQFF
- TRBJ2-5 TRBV5-4 TRBD2 TGTGCCAGCAGGGTAGCGGGGTTAGAAGAGACCCAGTACTTC CASRVAGLEETQYF